Listed below are T cell receptor beta chains from one sample, sequenced in a study of T cells after yellow fever vaccination. TCRdb re-derived calls from the 5' RACE reads in MiXCR, one entry per CDR3 protein. The table includes more than 90,000 distinct CDR3 sequences, around 8% detected once. The sample was CD8+ T cells sorted from PBMCs, taken 45 days after the yellow fever booster vaccination. These receptors all come from a man under 40 who received the YFV17D yellow fever vaccine. The CDR3 runs from the conserved cysteine through the conserved F or W. Fields, in order: CDR3 length, clone size, J gene, D gene, V gene, CDR3 DNA, CDR3 protein. A D gene is named only where the DNA matches it firmly. Expanded clones are given a class, and other clones once, few, many or no size at all.

len: 14
abundance: .
j_gene: TRBJ1-4
d_gene: .
v_gene: TRBV12-3/TRBV12-4
CDR3nt: TGTGCCAGCAGTTTATGGGGGTTGGATGAAAAACTGTTTTTT
CDR3aa: CASSLWGLDEKLFF

len: 15
abundance: many
j_gene: TRBJ2-1
d_gene: TRBD1
v_gene: TRBV28
CDR3nt: TGTGCCAGCAGTCCGGGACAGGGTCCCTACAATGAGCAGTTCTTC
CDR3aa: CASSPGQGPYNEQFF

len: 16
abundance: many
j_gene: TRBJ2-5
d_gene: TRBD2
v_gene: TRBV30
CDR3nt: TGTGCCATGCTAAACTTGGCGGGAGCGGGTCGGGAGACCCAGTACTTC
CDR3aa: CAMLNLAGAGRETQYF

len: 14
abundance: .
j_gene: TRBJ2-1
d_gene: .
v_gene: TRBV6-2/TRBV6-3
CDR3nt: TGTGCCAGCAGTGCCCCGGGGGCGCCTCATGAGCAGTTCTTC
CDR3aa: CASSAPGAPHEQFF

len: 17
abundance: few
j_gene: TRBJ2-5
d_gene: .
v_gene: TRBV18
CDR3nt: TGTGCCAGCTCACCACCTGAAGGGCGGCAGAACCAAGAGACCCAGTACTTC
CDR3aa: CASSPPEGRQNQETQYF

len: 19
abundance: many
j_gene: TRBJ1-5
d_gene: TRBD1
v_gene: TRBV11-2
CDR3nt: TGTGCCAGCAGACCACACCGGGACAGGATGGGCGTGTGCAATCAGCCCCAGCATTTT
CDR3aa: CASRPHRDRMGVCNQPQHF

len: 15
abundance: few
j_gene: TRBJ2-1
d_gene: TRBD2
v_gene: TRBV19
CDR3nt: TGTGCCAGTTCTTGGACTAGCGGGATTTACAATGAGCAGTTCTTC
CDR3aa: CASSWTSGIYNEQFF

len: 15
abundance: many
j_gene: TRBJ2-4
d_gene: .
v_gene: TRBV9
CDR3nt: TGTGCCAGCAGCGTAGGGGGGGACAGTAAAAACATTCAGTACTTC
CDR3aa: CASSVGGDSKNIQYF

len: 15
abundance: .
j_gene: TRBJ2-7
d_gene: .
v_gene: TRBV7-8
CDR3nt: TGTGCCAGCAGCTCCCTACAAGGTGCAACCTACGAGCAGTACTTC
CDR3aa: CASSSLQGATYEQYF

len: 14
abundance: many
j_gene: TRBJ2-2
d_gene: .
v_gene: TRBV29-1
CDR3nt: TGCAGCGTTGGGGGCCAGTCGAACACCGGGGAGCTGTTTTTT
CDR3aa: CSVGGQSNTGELFF

len: 13
abundance: many
j_gene: TRBJ1-2
d_gene: .
v_gene: TRBV2
CDR3nt: TGTGCCACTAAAACGCAGACAGTCTTCGGCTACACCTTC
CDR3aa: CATKTQTVFGYTF

len: 12
abundance: many
j_gene: TRBJ2-7
d_gene: .
v_gene: TRBV12-3/TRBV12-4
CDR3nt: TGTGCCAGCAGTTTTTCAGGGTGGGTGATCGGGTTC
CDR3aa: CASSFSGWVIGF

len: 14
abundance: few
j_gene: TRBJ2-1
d_gene: .
v_gene: TRBV14
CDR3nt: TGTGCCAGCAGCCAAAGGACAACCTACAATGAGCAGTTCTTC
CDR3aa: CASSQRTTYNEQFF

len: 14
abundance: many
j_gene: TRBJ2-7
d_gene: TRBD2
v_gene: TRBV20-1
CDR3nt: TGCAGTGCTAGAGCCCTAGCGGGCTTGGGGGAGCAGTACTTC
CDR3aa: CSARALAGLGEQYF